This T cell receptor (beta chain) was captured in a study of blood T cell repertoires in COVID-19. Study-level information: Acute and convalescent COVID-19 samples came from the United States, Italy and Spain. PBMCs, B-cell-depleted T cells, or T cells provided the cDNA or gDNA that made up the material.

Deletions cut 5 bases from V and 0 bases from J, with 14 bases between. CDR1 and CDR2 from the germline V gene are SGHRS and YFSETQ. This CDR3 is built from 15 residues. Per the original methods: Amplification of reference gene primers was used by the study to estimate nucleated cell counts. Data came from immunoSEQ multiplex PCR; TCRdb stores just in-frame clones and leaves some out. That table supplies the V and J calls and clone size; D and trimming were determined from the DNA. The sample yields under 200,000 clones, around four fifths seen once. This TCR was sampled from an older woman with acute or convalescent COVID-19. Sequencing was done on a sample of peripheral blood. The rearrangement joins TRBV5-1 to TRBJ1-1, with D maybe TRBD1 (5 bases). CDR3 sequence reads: CASSWEGVMNTEAFF. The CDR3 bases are TGCGCCAGCAGTTGGGAAGGGGTAATGAACACTGAAGCTTTCTTT.